This TCR beta chain was sequenced in a study of T cells after yellow fever vaccination. This clonotype was seen many times. Antigen: not known. UMIs were added to TCR cDNA along with a universal primer site when it was made by 5'RACE template switching. TCRdb recomputed calls from the 5' RACE reads with MiXCR, one row per CDR3 protein. The repertoire includes a few hundred thousand distinct CDR3 sequences, roughly 3.5% of them detected once, and under 20% sits in the top ten. Study-level points and caveats: A weaker secondary response peaked on day 5, the primary on day 15. A large majority of primary-vaccination clones showed up again after the booster (roughly 95% CD4, 88% CD8). Some clonotypes were seen in both the CD4 and the CD8 compartments. These made up a small share and likely arose from convergent recombination.

The CDR3 sequence is 13 residues long. CDR1 LNHNV and CDR2 YYDKDF come from the germline V gene (reference sequence). V lost 5 bases and J lost 5; bases outside the gene matches: 3. The sequencing used PBMCs, collected 15 days after the yellow fever booster vaccination. The chain carries TRBV15 and TRBJ1-5; 7 bases map to TRBD1. This clonotype was sampled from a man aged 18 to 35 who received the YFV17D yellow fever vaccine. CDR3 residues: CATSPDRDQPQHF. DNA for the CDR3: TGTGCCACCAGCCCCGACAGGGATCAGCCCCAGCATTTT.